This paragraph covers one T cell receptor (beta chain) sequence. The authors used template switching to add a universal primer site and gave cDNA unique molecular identifiers. TCRdb re-derived calls from the 5' RACE reads in MiXCR, one entry per CDR3 protein. The data contain 400,000 to 600,000 distinct CDR3 sequences, around 22% of them singletons. The data derive from a study of identical twins. This CDR3 spans 14 amino acids. From germline, CDR1 is MDHEN and CDR2 SYDVKM. V lost 4 bases and J lost 7, with 16 bases in between. These same data were also listed under a study on yellow fever vaccine responses in identical twins.

The receptor comes from a woman aged 18-29 years in good health. This chain joins TRBV28 and TRBJ2-5; D could derive from TRBD1 or TRBD2 (5 bases each). Sequencing was carried out using CD4+ T cells sorted from blood. The CDR3 coding sequence is TGTGCCAGCAGTTCCCCGGGGCTCGAGGGGACCCAGTACTTC. This sequence encodes CASSSPGLEGTQYF.